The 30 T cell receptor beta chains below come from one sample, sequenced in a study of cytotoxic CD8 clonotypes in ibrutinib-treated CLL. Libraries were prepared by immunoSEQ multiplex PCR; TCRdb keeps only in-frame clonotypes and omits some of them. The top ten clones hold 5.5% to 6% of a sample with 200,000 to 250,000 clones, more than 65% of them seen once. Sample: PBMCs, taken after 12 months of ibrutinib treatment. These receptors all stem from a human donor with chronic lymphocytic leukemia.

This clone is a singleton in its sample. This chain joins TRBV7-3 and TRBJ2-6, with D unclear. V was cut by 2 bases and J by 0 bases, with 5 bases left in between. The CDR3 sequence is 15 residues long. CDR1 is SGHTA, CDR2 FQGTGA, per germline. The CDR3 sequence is CASSLQASGANVLTF. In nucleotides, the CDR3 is TGTGCCAGCAGCTTACAGGCCTCTGGGGCCAACGTCCTGACTTTC.

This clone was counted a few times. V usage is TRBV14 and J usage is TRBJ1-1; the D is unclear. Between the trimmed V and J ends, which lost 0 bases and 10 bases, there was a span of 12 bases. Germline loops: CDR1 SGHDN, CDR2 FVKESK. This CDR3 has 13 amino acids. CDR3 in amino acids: CASSQDPPWGAFF. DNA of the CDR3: TGTGCCAGCAGCCAAGATCCCCCCTGGGGAGCTTTCTTT. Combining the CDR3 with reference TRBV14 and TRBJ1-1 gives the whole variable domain EAGVTQFPSHSVIEKGQTVTLRCDPISGHDNLYWYRRVMGKEIKFLLHFVKESKQDESGMPNNRFLAERTGGTYSTLKVQPAELEDSGVYFCASSQDPPWGAFFGQGTRLTVV.

DNA for the CDR3: TGTGCCAGCAGCCTCAACCGGGGACTAGCCAATGAGCAGTTCTTC. This encodes CASSLNRGLANEQFF. The rearrangement joins TRBV11-3 to TRBJ2-1; 9 bases fit TRBD2. The CDR3 runs to 15 residues. The V gene's germline CDR1 is SGHNT and CDR2 YENEEA. V lost 5 bases, J lost 6 bases, and 8 bases stayed unmatched.

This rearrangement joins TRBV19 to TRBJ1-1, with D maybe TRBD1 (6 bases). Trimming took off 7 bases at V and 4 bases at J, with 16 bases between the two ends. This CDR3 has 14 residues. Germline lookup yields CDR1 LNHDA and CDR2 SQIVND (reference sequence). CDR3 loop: CASNPGHTSTEAFF. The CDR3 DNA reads TGTGCCAGTAACCCGGGACACACCTCCACTGAAGCTTTCTTT.

The CDR3 DNA reads as TGTGCCAGCTCACCAGACAGGGATTACGAGCAGTACTTC. This sequence encodes CASSPDRDYEQYF. The chain combines TRBV18 with TRBJ2-7, with TRBD1 matching over 7 bases. This CDR3 has 13 residues. Unmatched junction bases numbered 2, after V lost 2 bases and J lost 4 bases. CDR1 KGHSH and CDR2 LQKENI come from the germline V gene.

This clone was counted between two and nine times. CDR3 sequence reads: CASSSGLGSNYGYTF. In DNA form, the CDR3 reads TGTGCCAGCAGCTCTGGCCTAGGGAGCAACTATGGCTACACCTTC. The chain is built from TRBV6-5 and TRBJ1-2; no definite D call. The germline gives CDR1 MNHEY, CDR2 SVGAGI. This CDR3 is built from 15 residues. V was shortened by 6 bases and J by 2 bases, with 16 bases between the two germline ends.

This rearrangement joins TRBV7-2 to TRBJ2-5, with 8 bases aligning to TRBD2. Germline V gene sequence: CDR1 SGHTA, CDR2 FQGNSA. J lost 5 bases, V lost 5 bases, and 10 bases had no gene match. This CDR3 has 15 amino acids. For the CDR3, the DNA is TGTGCCAGCAGCGAAACTAGCGGAGGGGGGGAGACCCAGTACTTC. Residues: CASSETSGGGETQYF.

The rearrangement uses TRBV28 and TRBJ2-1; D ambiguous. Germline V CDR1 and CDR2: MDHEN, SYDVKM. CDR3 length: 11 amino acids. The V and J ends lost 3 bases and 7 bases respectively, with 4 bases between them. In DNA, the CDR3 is TGTGCCAGCAGTTTGACGAATGAGCAGTTCTTC. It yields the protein CASSLTNEQFF.

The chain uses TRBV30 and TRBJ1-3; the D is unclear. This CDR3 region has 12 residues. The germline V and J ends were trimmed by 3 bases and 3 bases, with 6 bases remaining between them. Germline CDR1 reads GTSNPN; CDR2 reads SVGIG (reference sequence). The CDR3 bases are TGTGCCTGGAGACAGAGTGGAAACACCATATATTTT. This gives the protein CAWRQSGNTIYF.

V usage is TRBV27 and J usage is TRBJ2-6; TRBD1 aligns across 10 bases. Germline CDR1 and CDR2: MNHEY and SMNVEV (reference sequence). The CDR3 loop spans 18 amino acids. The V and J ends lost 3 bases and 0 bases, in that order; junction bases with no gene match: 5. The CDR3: CASSFSGTGDSGANVLTF. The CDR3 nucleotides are TGTGCCAGCAGTTTTTCCGGGACAGGGGACTCTGGGGCCAACGTCCTGACTTTC.

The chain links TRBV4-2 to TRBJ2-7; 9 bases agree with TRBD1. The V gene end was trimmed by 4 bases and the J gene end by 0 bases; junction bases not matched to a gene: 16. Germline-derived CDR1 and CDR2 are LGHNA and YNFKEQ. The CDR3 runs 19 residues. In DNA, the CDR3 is TGTGCCAGCAGCCCCCACAATTCCGGGACAGGGCTTAGCTCCTACGAGCAGTACTTC. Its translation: CASSPHNSGTGLSSYEQYF.

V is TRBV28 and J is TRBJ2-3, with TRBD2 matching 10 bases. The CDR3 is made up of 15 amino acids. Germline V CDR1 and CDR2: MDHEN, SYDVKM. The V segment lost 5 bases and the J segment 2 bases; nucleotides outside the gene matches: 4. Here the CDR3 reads CASSASGRLTDTQYF. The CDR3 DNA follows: TGTGCCAGCAGTGCTAGCGGGAGACTCACAGATACGCAGTATTTT.

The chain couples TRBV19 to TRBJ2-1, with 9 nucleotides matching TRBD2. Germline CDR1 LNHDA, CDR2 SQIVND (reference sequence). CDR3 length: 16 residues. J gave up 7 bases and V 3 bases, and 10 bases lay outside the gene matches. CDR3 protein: CASSIAPGLAVNEQFF. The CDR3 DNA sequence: TGTGCCAGTAGTATTGCCCCGGGACTAGCAGTTAATGAGCAGTTCTTC.

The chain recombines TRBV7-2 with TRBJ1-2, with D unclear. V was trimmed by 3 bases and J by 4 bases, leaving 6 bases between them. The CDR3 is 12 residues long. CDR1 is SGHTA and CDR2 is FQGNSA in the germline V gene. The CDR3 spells CASSFDGYGYTF. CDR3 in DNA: TGTGCCAGCAGCTTCGACGGCTATGGCTACACCTTC.

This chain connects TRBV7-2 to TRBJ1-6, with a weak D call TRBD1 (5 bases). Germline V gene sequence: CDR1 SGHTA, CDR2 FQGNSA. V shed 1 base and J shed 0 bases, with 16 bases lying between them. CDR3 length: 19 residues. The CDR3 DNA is TGTGCCAGCAGCTTAGTCTGGGCAGGGACCAACTCCTATAATTCACCCCTCCACTTT. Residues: CASSLVWAGTNSYNSPLHF. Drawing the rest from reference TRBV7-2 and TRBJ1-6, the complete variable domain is GAGVSQSPSNKVTEKGKDVELRCDPISGHTALYWYRQSLGQGLEFLIYFQGNSAPDKSGLPSDRFSAERTGGSVSTLTIQRTQQEDSAVYLCASSLVWAGTNSYNSPLHFGNGTRLTVT.

In DNA form, the CDR3 reads TGTGCCAGAAGCTGCGGGACTAGCGGGCCGAGAAGCACAGATACGCAGTATTTT. It codes for CARSCGTSGPRSTDTQYF. The V call is TRBV5-3, the J call TRBJ2-3; TRBD2 aligns across 12 bases. TRBV5-3 is an ORF; its function is uncertain. Trimming at V came to 3 bases and at J to 0 bases, leaving 8 bases not matched to a gene. The CDR3 totals 18 residues.

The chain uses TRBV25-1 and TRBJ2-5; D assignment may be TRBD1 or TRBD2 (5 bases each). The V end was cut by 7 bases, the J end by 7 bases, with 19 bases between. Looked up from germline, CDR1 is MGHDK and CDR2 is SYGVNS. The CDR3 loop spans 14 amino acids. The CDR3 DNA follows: TGTGCCAGCACCCCGGGACGGGGAAGAGCGACCCAGTACTTC. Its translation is CASTPGRGRATQYF.

CDR3 in amino acids: CASSPRAGVAEQFF. The CDR3 DNA reads as TGTGCCAGCAGTCCCCGAGCGGGAGTGGCTGAGCAGTTCTTC. The chain carries TRBV6-6 and TRBJ2-1; TRBD2 matches at 8 bases. J lost 9 bases, V lost 5 bases, and 9 bases had no gene match. Germline loops: CDR1 MNHNY, CDR2 SVGAGI (reference sequence). This CDR3 has 14 amino acids.

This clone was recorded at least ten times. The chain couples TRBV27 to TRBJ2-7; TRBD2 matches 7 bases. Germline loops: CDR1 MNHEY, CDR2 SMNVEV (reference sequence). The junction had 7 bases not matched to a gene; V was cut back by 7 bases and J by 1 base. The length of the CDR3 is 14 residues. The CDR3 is CASNRLADSYEQYF. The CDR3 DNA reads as TGTGCCAGCAATCGCCTAGCGGATTCCTACGAGCAGTACTTC.

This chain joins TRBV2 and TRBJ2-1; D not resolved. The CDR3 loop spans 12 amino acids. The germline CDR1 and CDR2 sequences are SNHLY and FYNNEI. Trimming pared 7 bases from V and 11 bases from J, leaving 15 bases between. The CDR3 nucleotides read TGTGCCAGCACCATGAGTGAGGCAAAGCAGTTCTTC. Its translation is CASTMSEAKQFF.

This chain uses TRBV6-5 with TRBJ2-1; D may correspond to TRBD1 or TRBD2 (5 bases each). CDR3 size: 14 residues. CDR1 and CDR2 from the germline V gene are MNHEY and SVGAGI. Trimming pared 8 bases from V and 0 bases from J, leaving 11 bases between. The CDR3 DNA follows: TGTGCCAGCCGGAAGGGGAGCTCCTACAATGAGCAGTTCTTC. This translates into CASRKGSSYNEQFF.

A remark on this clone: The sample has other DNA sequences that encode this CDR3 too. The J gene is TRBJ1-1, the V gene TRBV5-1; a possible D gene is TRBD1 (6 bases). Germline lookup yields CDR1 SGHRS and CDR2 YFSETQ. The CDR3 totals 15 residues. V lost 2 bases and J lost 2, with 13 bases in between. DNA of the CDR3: TGCGCCAGCAGCTTACCACAGGGCGCTAACACTGAAGCTTTCTTT. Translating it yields CASSLPQGANTEAFF.

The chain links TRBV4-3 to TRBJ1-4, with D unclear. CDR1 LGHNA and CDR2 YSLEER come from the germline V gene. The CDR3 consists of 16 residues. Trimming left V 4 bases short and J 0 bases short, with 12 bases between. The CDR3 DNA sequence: TGCGCCAGCAGCCCCGGCACCGGGGCAACTAATGAAAAACTGTTTTTT. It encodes CASSPGTGATNEKLFF.

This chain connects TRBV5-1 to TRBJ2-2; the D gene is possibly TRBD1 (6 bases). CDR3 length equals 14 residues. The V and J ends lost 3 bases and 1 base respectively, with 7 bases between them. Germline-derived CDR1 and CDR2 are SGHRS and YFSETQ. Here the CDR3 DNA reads TGCGCCAGCAGCTGGACAGTGAACACCGGGGAGCTGTTTTTT. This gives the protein CASSWTVNTGELFF. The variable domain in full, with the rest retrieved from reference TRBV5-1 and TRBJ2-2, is KAGVTQTPRYLIKTRGQQVTLSCSPISGHRSVSWYQQTPGQGLQFLFEYFSETQRNKGNFPGRFSGRQFSNSRSEMNVSTLELGDSALYLCASSWTVNTGELFFGEGSRLTVL.

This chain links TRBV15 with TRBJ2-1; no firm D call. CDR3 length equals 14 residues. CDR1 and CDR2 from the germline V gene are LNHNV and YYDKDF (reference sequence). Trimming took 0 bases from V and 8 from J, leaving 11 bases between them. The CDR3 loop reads CATSRDVVAHEQFF. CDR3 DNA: TGTGCCACCAGCAGAGATGTTGTGGCCCATGAGCAGTTCTTC.

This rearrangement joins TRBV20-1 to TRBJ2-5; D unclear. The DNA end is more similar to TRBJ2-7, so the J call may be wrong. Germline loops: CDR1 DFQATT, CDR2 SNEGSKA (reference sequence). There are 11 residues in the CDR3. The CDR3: CSAGDNYEQYF. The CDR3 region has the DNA TGCAGTGCTGGCGACAACTACGAGCAGTACTTC.

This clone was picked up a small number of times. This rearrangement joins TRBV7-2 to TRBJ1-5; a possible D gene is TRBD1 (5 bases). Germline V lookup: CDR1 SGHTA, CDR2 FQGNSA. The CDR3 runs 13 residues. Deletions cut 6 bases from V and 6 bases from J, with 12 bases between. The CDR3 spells CASSLGVSQPQHF. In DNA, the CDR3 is TGTGCCAGCAGTCTGGGGGTTTCTCAGCCCCAGCATTTT.

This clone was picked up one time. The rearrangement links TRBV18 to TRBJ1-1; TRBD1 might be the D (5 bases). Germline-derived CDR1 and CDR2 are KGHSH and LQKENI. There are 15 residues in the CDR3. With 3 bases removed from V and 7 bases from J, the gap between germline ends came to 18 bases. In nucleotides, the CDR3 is TGTGCCAGCTCACCGCCTGGGAACTGGGGCAGTGAAGCTTTCTTT. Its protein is CASSPPGNWGSEAFF.

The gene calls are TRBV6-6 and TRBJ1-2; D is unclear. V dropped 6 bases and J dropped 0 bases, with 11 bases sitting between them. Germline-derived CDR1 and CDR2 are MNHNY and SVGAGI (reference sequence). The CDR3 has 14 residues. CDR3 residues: CASSLISTNYGYTF. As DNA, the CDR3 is TGTGCCAGCAGCCTCATTTCTACTAACTATGGCTACACCTTC.

The CDR3 sequence is CASSLTLAGAEQFF. For the CDR3, the DNA is TGCGCCAGCAGCTTGACACTAGCGGGAGCTGAGCAGTTCTTC. The J gene is TRBJ2-1, the V gene TRBV5-1; TRBD2 aligns across 11 bases. The ends lost 1 base at V and 9 bases at J; junction bases unmatched: 3. Per the germline V gene, CDR1 is SGHRS and CDR2 is YFSETQ. This CDR3 region has 14 residues.